The clone carrying this T cell receptor (beta chain) was seen a handful of times. The germline V gene has CDR1 LGHNA and CDR2 YSLEER. The ends were cut back, 0 bases at V and 5 bases at J, with 13 bases in the middle. The CDR3 sequence is 15 residues long. The sample comes from a study of response to subunit inactivated influenza vaccine. Via MiXCR, TCRdb re-called the RT-PCR reads, giving one row per CDR3 protein. The repertoire holds a few hundred thousand distinct CDR3 sequences, with 10% to 15% as singletons. The receptor was derived from a middle-aged man who received an inactivated influenza vaccine. The V call is TRBV4-3, the J call TRBJ1-1; possible D gene TRBD1, 5 bases. The sample in question was non-naive T cells sorted from PBMCs, obtained 14 to 15 days before vaccination. CDR3: CASSQERGGKTEAFF. The DNA of the CDR3 is TGCGCCAGCAGCCAAGAGAGGGGAGGGAAGACTGAAGCTTTCTTT.